This entry lists 17 T cell receptor beta chains sequenced from one sample in a study of CD4 T cells in relation to SARS-CoV-2 and coronaviruses. Generated by immunoSEQ multiplex PCR, the TCRdb table keeps only in-frame clones and is missing some. The sample yields about 37,000 clones, approximately 85% seen once. The sample was memory CD4+ T cells from PBMCs. The source is an adult with COVID-19.

The table lists this clone with a count of one. J is TRBJ2-1 and V is TRBV7-6; 10 bases agree with TRBD2. J was trimmed by 5 bases and V by 2 bases; bases with no gene match: 9. Germline loops: CDR1 SGHVS, CDR2 FNYEAQ. The length of the CDR3 is 17 residues. The CDR3: CASSLPRTSGDHNEQFF. The CDR3 nucleotides read TGTGCCAGCAGCTTACCCAGGACTAGCGGAGACCACAATGAGCAGTTCTTC.

CDR3 sequence reads: CATSERTSGANVLTF. CDR3 nucleotides: TGTGCCACCAGTGAGCGAACCTCTGGGGCCAACGTCCTGACTTTC. This sequence joins TRBV24-1 and TRBJ2-6; D call uncertain. Trimming took off 4 bases at V and 0 bases at J, with 6 bases between the two ends. The length of the CDR3 is 15 residues. Looked up from germline, CDR1 is KGHDR and CDR2 is SFDVKD.

This clone has only one observation. The gene calls are TRBV27 and TRBJ2-3; no clear D gene. Trimming stripped 3 bases from V and 6 bases from J, with 13 bases between. The germline gives CDR1 MNHEY, CDR2 SMNVEV (reference sequence). CDR3 length: 14 amino acids. CDR3 in amino acids: CASSFSRWLDTQYF. The CDR3 nucleotides read TGTGCCAGCAGTTTTTCTAGGTGGCTGGATACGCAGTATTTT.

V gene TRBV6-5 combines with J gene TRBJ2-1; possible D gene TRBD2, 5 bases. The CDR3 sequence is 15 residues long. V dropped 7 bases and J dropped 0 bases, with 13 bases sitting between them. Per germline, CDR1 MNHEY and CDR2 SVGAGI. The CDR3: CASKLAGSSYNEQFF. CDR3 DNA: TGTGCCAGCAAACTGGCGGGTAGCTCCTACAATGAGCAGTTCTTC.

The V gene is TRBV19, the J gene TRBJ2-2; D could derive from TRBD1 or TRBD2 (5 bases each). This CDR3 contains 15 residues. Germline-derived CDR1 and CDR2 are LNHDA and SQIVND (reference sequence). Trimming removed 5 bases from V and 5 bases from J, with 15 bases in between. CDR3 in DNA: TGTGCCAGTAGTTGGGCAGGGAGAGGGACCGGGGAGCTGTTTTTT. Residues: CASSWAGRGTGELFF.

The genes are TRBV2 and TRBJ2-3; D call uncertain. CDR1 and CDR2 from the germline V gene are SNHLY and FYNNEI. V lost 6 bases and J 3 bases, leaving 4 bases between the germline ends. This CDR3 has 11 residues. The chain's CDR3 is CASRETDTQYF. The CDR3, as DNA: TGTGCCAGCAGAGAGACAGATACGCAGTATTTT.

The chain combines TRBV7-9 with TRBJ1-4; a weak D match, TRBD1 (6 bases). The germline V gene has CDR1 SEHNR and CDR2 FQNEAQ (reference sequence). The CDR3 spans 13 residues. With 8 bases removed from V and 3 bases from J, the gap between germline ends came to 10 bases. DNA of the CDR3: TGTGCCAGCGTTGGACAGTCTAATGAAAAACTGTTTTTT. Protein sequence: CASVGQSNEKLFF.

This chain joins TRBV14 and TRBJ2-2; TRBD2 matches 12 bases. The CDR3 is 18 amino acids. Unmatched junction bases numbered 7, after V lost 2 bases and J lost 3 bases. The germline CDR1 and CDR2 sequences are SGHDN and FVKESK. CDR3 residues: CASSQSRGLAGYTGELFF. In DNA form, the CDR3 reads TGTGCCAGCAGCCAAAGTCGCGGACTAGCGGGATACACCGGGGAGCTGTTTTTT.

This clone has just one count. The V gene is TRBV7-2, the J gene TRBJ1-1, with 9 bases that match TRBD1. Germline loops: CDR1 SGHTA, CDR2 FQGNSA. The ends lost 5 bases at V and 5 bases at J; junction bases unmatched: 3. The CDR3 contains 13 residues. This CDR3 reads CASSGQGWTEAFF. CDR3 coding DNA: TGTGCCAGCAGCGGACAGGGGTGGACTGAAGCTTTCTTT.

The rearrangement joins TRBV19 to TRBJ2-1; a possible D gene is TRBD2 (6 bases). Trimming stripped 5 bases from V and 7 bases from J, with 12 bases between. The CDR3 length is 13 residues. The germline V gene encodes CDR1 LNHDA and CDR2 SQIVND (reference sequence). The CDR3 loop is CASSVQLANEQFF. The CDR3 DNA reads as TGTGCCAGTAGTGTCCAACTAGCAAATGAGCAGTTCTTC.

A single count supports this clone. The chain recombines TRBV7-2 with TRBJ2-3; the D is unclear. The CDR3 is made up of 13 amino acids. Trimming removed 5 bases from V and 6 bases from J, with 12 bases in between. Germline V gene lookup returns CDR1 SGHTA and CDR2 FQGNSA. The chain's CDR3 is CASSLTLKDTQYF. Written as DNA, the CDR3 is TGTGCCAGCAGCCTCACGTTGAAGGATACGCAGTATTTT.

The genes are TRBV7-2 and TRBJ2-2; D remains ambiguous. V was trimmed by 1 base and J by 7 bases, leaving 4 bases between them. The germline CDR1 and CDR2 sequences are SGHTA and FQGNSA. This CDR3 comprises 12 residues. The CDR3 is CASSLDIGELFF. For the CDR3, the DNA is TGTGCCAGCAGCTTAGATATCGGGGAGCTGTTTTTT. The whole variable domain, filled in from reference TRBV7-2 and TRBJ2-2, reads GAGVSQSPSNKVTEKGKDVELRCDPISGHTALYWYRQSLGQGLEFLIYFQGNSAPDKSGLPSDRFSAERTGGSVSTLTIQRTQQEDSAVYLCASSLDIGELFFGEGSRLTVL.

The chain carries TRBV29-1 and TRBJ2-7, with 10 bases that match TRBD2. CDR1 and CDR2 from the germline V gene are SQVTM and ANQGSEA. Trimming at V came to 4 bases and at J to 0 bases, leaving 6 bases not matched to a gene. This CDR3 is 15 amino acids long. The CDR3 DNA is TGCAGCGTTGGCCGACTAGCGGGTTTCTCCTACGAGCAGTACTTC. Amino acids: CSVGRLAGFSYEQYF.

The rearrangement uses TRBV12-3 or TRBV12-4 and TRBJ2-1, with D unclear. The CDR3 runs 13 residues. V was cut by 4 bases and J by 6 bases, with 10 bases left in between. The CDR3 reads CASSSRLGNEQFF. CDR3 DNA: TGTGCCAGCAGTTCAAGATTGGGCAATGAGCAGTTCTTC.

The chain links TRBV19 to TRBJ2-5; 9 bases line up with TRBD2. V gave up 5 bases and J gave up 1 base; unmatched junction bases: 5. CDR1 and CDR2 (germline): LNHDA, SQIVND (reference sequence). The CDR3 runs to 15 residues. The CDR3 here is CASSLPSGTQETQYF. The DNA for the CDR3 is TGTGCCAGTAGTCTTCCTAGCGGGACCCAAGAGACCCAGTACTTC.

The V gene is TRBV4-1, the J gene TRBJ2-2; the match to TRBD2 covers 11 bases. CDR1 is MGHRA and CDR2 is YSYEKL in the germline V gene. CDR3 length equals 16 residues. The V gene end was trimmed by 4 bases and the J gene end by 6 bases; junction bases not matched to a gene: 7. The CDR3, as DNA: TGCGCCAGCAGCCGTCCGACTAGCGGGACGGCCGGGGAGCTGTTTTTT. Residues: CASSRPTSGTAGELFF.

This clone has a handful of counts. The rearrangement joins TRBV11-2 to TRBJ2-7; tentative D call: TRBD1 (6 bases). Trimming cost V 5 bases and J 2 bases, with 16 bases left between them. CDR1 is SGHAT and CDR2 is FQNNGV in the germline V gene. The CDR3 sequence is 15 residues long. CDR3 amino acids: CASSPGVGLTYEQYF. The DNA of the CDR3 is TGTGCCAGCAGCCCAGGGGTTGGCCTAACCTACGAGCAGTACTTC.